This T cell receptor (beta chain) appears in the sequencing data of a study of blood T cells in healthy people across ages. This CDR3 spans 14 amino acids. Germline CDR1 reads SGHDT; CDR2 reads YYEEEE. This clonotype was seen once. A read error may account for a junction end that differs from germline. Primed by a sample-barcoded 5' primer and a J-beta primer mix, a second PCR proceeded for about 7 to 11 cycles. TCRdb independently ran MiXCR on the 5' RACE reads; one entry per CDR3 protein. The sample holds about 1.5 million distinct CDR3 sequences, about 45% seen once. The rearrangement uses TRBV5-6 and TRBJ2-1; D is uncertain. Gene TRBJ2-7 matches the end of the DNA better, so the J call may be wrong. The source material was blood. This clonotype was sampled from a woman aged 18-29 years in good health. This CDR3 is CASSLVGTHHEQYF. DNA of the CDR3: TGTGCCAGCAGTTTGGTAGGCACGCACCATGAGCAGTACTTC.